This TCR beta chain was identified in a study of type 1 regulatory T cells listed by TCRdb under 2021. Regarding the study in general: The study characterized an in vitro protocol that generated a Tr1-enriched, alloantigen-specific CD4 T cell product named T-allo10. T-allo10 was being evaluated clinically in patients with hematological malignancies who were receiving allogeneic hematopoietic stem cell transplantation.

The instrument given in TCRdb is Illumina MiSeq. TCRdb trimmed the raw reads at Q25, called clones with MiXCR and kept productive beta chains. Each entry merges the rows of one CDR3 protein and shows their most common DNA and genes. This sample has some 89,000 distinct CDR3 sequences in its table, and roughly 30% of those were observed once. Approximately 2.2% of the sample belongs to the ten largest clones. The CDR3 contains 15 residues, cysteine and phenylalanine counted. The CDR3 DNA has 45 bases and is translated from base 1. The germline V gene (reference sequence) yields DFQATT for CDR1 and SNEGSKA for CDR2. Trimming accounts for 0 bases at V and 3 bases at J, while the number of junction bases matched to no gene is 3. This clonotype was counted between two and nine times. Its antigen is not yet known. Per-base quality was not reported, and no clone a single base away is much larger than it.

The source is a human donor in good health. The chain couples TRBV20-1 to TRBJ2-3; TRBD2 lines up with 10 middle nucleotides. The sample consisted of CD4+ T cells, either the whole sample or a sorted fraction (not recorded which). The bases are TGCAGTGCTAGAGACCCTAGCGGGAGTACAGATACGCAGTATTTT. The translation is CSARDPSGSTDTQYF.